These T cell receptor beta chains were read from a single sample in a study of radiation and T cells in renal cell carcinoma. The repertoire was sequenced with immunoSEQ multiplex PCR; TCRdb's copy has only in-frame clones and lacks some. The sample lists under 35,000 clones, about 84% occurring once. The sequences come from blood, collected from a patient whose treatment included radiotherapy and nephrectomy. These receptors were taken from a man aged 60 to 75 with renal cell carcinoma. CDR3s include the opening cysteine and the closing phenylalanine or tryptophan.

v_gene	j_gene	CDR3aa
TRBV5-1	TRBJ1-2	CASSLVWGQDHGYTF
TRBV7-2	TRBJ2-2	CASGGKGQGGPGELFF
TRBV25-1	TRBJ2-2	CASSLPWTGELFF
TRBV11-2	TRBJ2-7	CASSLSPGAVSYEQYF
TRBV2	TRBJ1-5	CASEVRRTENQPQHF
TRBV7-2	TRBJ2-7	CASSLASGSRYEQYF
TRBV7-9	TRBJ2-2	CASRPNILGPGTGELFF
TRBV27	TRBJ2-2	CASRGGLAEYTGELFF
TRBV6-5	TRBJ2-5	CASSNSEETQYF
TRBV5-6	TRBJ1-3	CASSVEEGTSGNTIYF
TRBV7-8	TRBJ1-5	CASSLEVGSGPQHF
TRBV9	TRBJ2-3	CASSVVETIGATQYF
TRBV9	TRBJ2-5	CASSLAVQETQYF
TRBV21-1	TRBJ2-7	CASSKAERELSYEQYF
TRBV2	TRBJ1-2	CASSDRGYGYTF
TRBV29-1	TRBJ2-3	CSARGAPSTDTQYF
TRBV19	TRBJ2-1	CASSSLTKETSGRGDSYNEQFF
TRBV10-3	TRBJ2-2	CAIRGGGRNTGELFF
TRBV19	TRBJ2-5	CASSDSASGETQYF
TRBV4-3	TRBJ1-6	CASSQGRTGNNSPLHF
TRBV28	TRBJ2-2	CASSGQGTGELFF
TRBV4-1	TRBJ2-3	CASRTGTSGHTDTQYF
TRBV10-3	TRBJ2-3	CAISESRLGARTDTQYF
TRBV5-8	TRBJ2-7	CASSLNLYGTASYEQYF
TRBV11-3	TRBJ2-1	CASSLDSTRTSYNEQFF
TRBV23-1	TRBJ2-5	CASSSIDRVRETQYF
TRBV4-1	TRBJ2-7	CASSQRTGDEQYF
TRBV7-2	TRBJ2-7	CASSSRQGRLEQYF
TRBV7-2	TRBJ1-2	CASSLQGHGYTF
TRBV20-1	TRBJ2-1	CSAGRHLEQFF
TRBV7-2	TRBJ2-7	CASSFSEGSYEQYF
TRBV12-5	TRBJ2-7	CASPRDRGSSSPYEQYF
TRBV12-5	TRBJ2-5	CASGPGGPSGTQYF
TRBV27	TRBJ2-4	CATRSGGAKNIQYF
TRBV7-9	TRBJ2-2	CASSPTTGELFF
TRBV6-5	TRBJ2-1	CASSYVTANEQFF
TRBV9	TRBJ2-7	CASSSSGSVGEQYF